The rows below give T cell receptor beta chains drawn from one sample of a study of T cell responses to AZD1222 COVID-19 vaccine. Here immunoSEQ multiplex PCR was the method, and the copy in TCRdb shows in-frame clones only, minus some. This table holds 150,000 or so clones, approximately 92% found once. Sequenced material: peripheral blood, taken 28 days after the second AZD1222 dose. The receptors shown here come from an adult who received the AZD1222 COVID-19 vaccine. CDR3s include the opening cysteine and the closing phenylalanine or tryptophan. The D gene is left open where the match is weak. Part of the rows lack a size; the others show once, few, many or a class for expanded clones.

J: TRBJ2-3
size: .
D: TRBD2
V: TRBV30
DNA: TGTGCCTGGAGTGTAAGTAGAACTAGCGGGAAGAGAACAGATACGCAGTATTTT
CDR3: CAWSVSRTSGKRTDTQYF

J: TRBJ1-6
size: .
D: .
V: TRBV20-1
DNA: TGCAGTGCTAGTCGGAGGGAGGGAGGTAGTTCACCCCTCCACTTT
CDR3: CSASRREGGSSPLHF

J: TRBJ1-2
size: .
D: .
V: TRBV2
DNA: TGTGCCAGCAGTGCAGGGCGGTATGGCTACACCTTC
CDR3: CASSAGRYGYTF

J: TRBJ2-1
size: .
D: .
V: TRBV29-1
DNA: TGCAGCGCATTTTTTGGGACCCTCAATGAGCAGTTCTTC
CDR3: CSAFFGTLNEQFF

J: TRBJ2-1
size: .
D: TRBD2
V: TRBV19
DNA: TGTGCCAGTAGTCCCTTTGGGACTAGCGGGACCAACAATGAGCAGTTCTTC
CDR3: CASSPFGTSGTNNEQFF

J: TRBJ1-3
size: once
D: .
V: TRBV6-5
DNA: TGTGCCAGCAGTTACGGGATGCCAGACTCTGGAAACACCATATATTTT
CDR3: CASSYGMPDSGNTIYF

J: TRBJ1-1
size: once
D: .
V: TRBV12-3/TRBV12-4
DNA: TGTGCCAGCAGTTCCCTGGGGACTGAAGCTTTCTTT
CDR3: CASSSLGTEAFF

J: TRBJ1-1
size: .
D: .
V: TRBV5-4
DNA: TGTGCCAGCAGCTTGGACGGTGAAGCTTTCTTT
CDR3: CASSLDGEAFF

J: TRBJ2-1
size: .
D: .
V: TRBV3-1/TRBV3-2
DNA: TGTGCCAGCAGCCAAGGGGCAGCCTGGGGGTCCTACAATGAGCAGTTCTTC
CDR3: CASSQGAAWGSYNEQFF

J: TRBJ2-7
size: .
D: .
V: TRBV28
DNA: TGTGCCAGCTCGATCGGGAGCAGGGTCTACGAGCAGTACTTC
CDR3: CASSIGSRVYEQYF

J: TRBJ1-4
size: .
D: .
V: TRBV19
DNA: TGTGCCAGTGAAGGACTGGGCTCCTCTAATGAAAAACTGTTTTTT
CDR3: CASEGLGSSNEKLFF

J: TRBJ1-1
size: .
D: .
V: TRBV5-8
DNA: TGTGCCAGCAGCGTGGACGGGCCAAACACTGAAGCTTTCTTT
CDR3: CASSVDGPNTEAFF

J: TRBJ2-1
size: .
D: .
V: TRBV5-6
DNA: TGTGCCAGCAGCTTGGCCGTGTACAATGAGCAGTTCTTC
CDR3: CASSLAVYNEQFF

J: TRBJ1-5
size: .
D: .
V: TRBV28
DNA: TGTGCCAGCGCGAGAGAACTTTTGCAGCCCCAGCATTTT
CDR3: CASARELLQPQHF

J: TRBJ2-5
size: once
D: .
V: TRBV4-3
DNA: TGCGCCAGCAGCCAAGATCTCGGTGGGGGAGTGGAGACCCAGTACTTC
CDR3: CASSQDLGGGVETQYF

J: TRBJ1-5
size: .
D: .
V: TRBV28
DNA: TGTGCCAGCAGTTTCCCCGGGACGCGGCAGAGCAATCAGCCCCAGCATTTT
CDR3: CASSFPGTRQSNQPQHF

J: TRBJ1-6
size: .
D: .
V: TRBV5-1
DNA: TGCGCCAGCAGCTTGGACAGGGCTAATTCACCCCTCCACTTT
CDR3: CASSLDRANSPLHF

J: TRBJ2-3
size: .
D: TRBD2
V: TRBV7-2
DNA: TGTGCCAGCAGCTCTGGGCGGCGAGGGAGGGGTACGCAGTATTTT
CDR3: CASSSGRRGRGTQYF

J: TRBJ2-1
size: .
D: TRBD2
V: TRBV10-3
DNA: TGTGCCAGTACTAGCGGGAGTCTCTACAATGAGCAGTTCTTC
CDR3: CASTSGSLYNEQFF

J: TRBJ2-7
size: .
D: .
V: TRBV19
DNA: TGTGCCAGTAGTATCCCCGGTGGCACCTACGAGCAGTACTTC
CDR3: CASSIPGGTYEQYF